This T cell receptor (beta chain) was recovered during a study of T cell responses to AZD1222 COVID-19 vaccine. Regarding the study as a whole: Clonal diversity may have been underestimated in mostly white British donors. Nearly half of spike-specific TCRs reportedly go after variant regions that carry no mutations.

This clone was observed once. What it binds is not known. The data were produced by immunoSEQ multiplex PCR, yet TCRdb's version contains in-frame clones alone and is incomplete. This table holds 110,000 to 150,000 clones, around nine tenths found once. The CDR3 spans 19 residues. Germline CDR1 reads SGHRS; CDR2 reads YFSETQ. The V gene lost 1 base and the J gene lost 2 bases, with 25 bases spanning the gap. This chain uses TRBV5-1 with TRBJ2-7; D may be TRBD1 or TRBD2 (7 bases each). Here the sequenced sample was peripheral blood, taken on day 0 of AZD1222 vaccination. The TCR originated in an adult in good health. The CDR3 region is CASSLFSPGGDRETYEQYF. The CDR3 coding sequence is TGCGCCAGCAGCTTGTTTAGTCCGGGGGGCGACAGGGAAACCTACGAGCAGTACTTC.